A selection of T cell receptor beta chains follows, all from one sample in a study of Ad26.COV2.S vaccination and SARS-CoV-2 variants. TCRdb's table, derived via immunoSEQ multiplex PCR, lists solely in-frame clones and lacks some. Of hundreds of thousands of clones listed, around 90% are singletons. The sample was peripheral blood, taken in a trial of Ad26.COV2.S vaccine versus placebo. These receptors all come from a person between 18 and 65 years old who received the Ad26.COV2.S COVID-19 vaccine or a placebo. Both conserved end residues are part of each CDR3. D genes are given only for firm matches. Size is stated for part of the rows, as once, few or many counts, or as a class when the clone is expanded.

CASSDYSGANVLTF	TGTGCCAGCAGTGACTACTCTGGGGCCAACGTCCTGACTTTC	.	TRBJ2-6	TRBV27	.
CASSFWDKDGYTF	TGTGCCAGCAGCTTTTGGGATAAGGATGGCTACACCTTC	.	TRBJ1-2	TRBV7-9	.
CASSPGTSEDTQYF	TGTGCCAGCTCACCCGGGACTAGCGAAGATACGCAGTATTTT	TRBD2	TRBJ2-3	TRBV18	.
CASSRETGFNVLTF	TGTGCCAGCAGCCGTGAGACAGGGTTCAACGTCCTGACTTTC	TRBD1	TRBJ2-6	TRBV3-1/TRBV3-2	.
CASRLVVTGAYEQYF	TGTGCCAGCAGACTTGTGGTGACAGGGGCCTACGAGCAGTACTTC	TRBD1	TRBJ2-7	TRBV7-9	.
CASSFKLAGGTDTQYF	TGTGCCAGCAGCTTTAAGCTAGCGGGGGGCACAGATACGCAGTATTTT	TRBD2	TRBJ2-3	TRBV5-6	.
CSASETGGDEQYF	TGCAGTGCTAGTGAGACAGGGGGCGATGAGCAGTACTTC	TRBD1	TRBJ2-7	TRBV20-1	.
CASSPKGQGAYEQYF	TGTGCCAGCTCACCAAAGGGACAGGGGGCCTACGAGCAGTACTTC	TRBD1	TRBJ2-7	TRBV18	.
CASSLLPRGSQPQHF	TGTGCCAGCAGCCTACTTCCCAGGGGGTCTCAGCCCCAGCATTTT	TRBD1	TRBJ1-5	TRBV27	.
CASSEDGDTEAFF	TGCGCCAGCAGTGAGGATGGGGACACTGAAGCTTTCTTT	.	TRBJ1-1	TRBV10-2	.
CASSLAPDNEQFF	TGTGCCAGCAGCTTAGCTCCAGACAATGAGCAGTTCTTC	.	TRBJ2-1	TRBV11-2	once
CASSLPSGGSYEQYF	TGTGCCAGCAGCTTGCCTAGCGGGGGCTCCTACGAGCAGTACTTC	TRBD2	TRBJ2-7	TRBV5-4	.
CASSLLTGTTRDQPQHF	TGTGCCAGCAGCTTACTGACAGGCACCACAAGGGATCAGCCCCAGCATTTT	.	TRBJ1-5	TRBV7-6	.
CASSRQGASDYGYTF	TGTGCCAGTAGTCGCCAGGGGGCGAGTGACTATGGCTACACCTTC	TRBD1	TRBJ1-2	TRBV19	.
CASSLDRAGQPQHF	TGTGCCAGCAGCCTTGACAGGGCCGGCCAGCCCCAGCATTTT	TRBD1	TRBJ1-5	TRBV3-1/TRBV3-2	few
CASSSGQGNSPLHF	TGTGCCAGCAGTTCCGGACAGGGGAATTCACCCCTCCACTTT	TRBD1	TRBJ1-6	TRBV28	.
CASRDGQGYQPQHF	TGTGCCAGCAGGGACGGACAGGGGTACCAGCCCCAGCATTTT	TRBD1	TRBJ1-5	TRBV28	.
CAISDYQDQETQYF	TGTGCCATCAGTGATTATCAGGACCAAGAGACCCAGTACTTC	.	TRBJ2-5	TRBV10-3	.
CASSSQSSGFSYEQYF	TGTGCCAGCAGCTCCCAGAGTAGCGGGTTCTCCTACGAGCAGTACTTC	TRBD2	TRBJ2-7	TRBV13	.
CASSLELGSYNEQFF	TGTGCCAGCAGCTTAGAACTAGGGTCCTACAATGAGCAGTTCTTC	.	TRBJ2-1	TRBV7-9	.
CASSFDRGTGGYTF	TGTGCCAGCAGTTTCGACAGGGGGACTGGAGGCTACACCTTC	TRBD1	TRBJ1-2	TRBV6-2/TRBV6-3	.
CASSKRQGSPCGYTF	TGTGCCAGCAGCAAACGACAGGGCTCACCCTGTGGCTACACCTTC	.	TRBJ1-2	TRBV21-1	.
CASSPQVSYEQYF	TGTGCCAGCAGTCCGCAGGTCTCCTACGAGCAGTACTTC	.	TRBJ2-7	TRBV5-4	.
CASSATPSGHSTDTQYF	TGTGCCAGCAGCGCTACCCCCTCAGGGCATAGCACAGATACGCAGTATTTT	.	TRBJ2-3	TRBV13	.
CASSWSRGPLTLHF	TGTGCCAGCAGTTGGAGCAGAGGGCCGTTAACCCTCCACTTT	.	TRBJ1-6	TRBV28	.
CASSQPGLLPGTEAFF	TGCGCCAGCAGCCAACCGGGACTCCTCCCGGGCACTGAAGCTTTCTTT	.	TRBJ1-1	TRBV4-1	.
CASSYLGRADEKLFF	TGTGCCAGCAGTTATTTAGGGAGGGCAGATGAAAAACTGTTTTTT	.	TRBJ1-4	TRBV6-5	.
CASSLLRGLGSTGELFF	TGTGCCAGCAGCTTACTCCGGGGACTAGGGTCCACCGGGGAGCTGTTTTTT	TRBD2	TRBJ2-2	TRBV11-2	.
CASSSGTFNEQFF	TGTGCCAGCAGCTCCGGGACTTTCAATGAGCAGTTCTTC	.	TRBJ2-1	TRBV7-2	.
CASSVGQGREKLFF	TGTGCCAGCAGCGTAGGACAGGGTCGCGAAAAACTGTTTTTT	TRBD1	TRBJ1-4	TRBV9	.
CASSSSTWRSSYEQYF	TGTGCCAGCAGCTCGAGTACTTGGAGGAGCTCCTACGAGCAGTACTTC	.	TRBJ2-7	TRBV27	.
CASSSPGGAQETQYF	TGTGCCAGCAGTTCGCCCGGGGGGGCCCAAGAGACCCAGTACTTC	TRBD2	TRBJ2-5	TRBV28	once
CASSEEYSGNTIYF	TGTGCCAGCAGTGAGGAGTATTCTGGAAACACCATATATTTT	.	TRBJ1-3	TRBV2	.
CASSSRDRYQPQHF	TGTGCCAGTAGTAGCCGGGACAGGTATCAGCCCCAGCATTTT	TRBD1	TRBJ1-5	TRBV19	few
CASSPRRGAGNTEAFF	TGTGCCAGCAGTCCCCGGCGGGGGGCCGGGAACACTGAAGCTTTCTTT	.	TRBJ1-1	TRBV2	.
CASSSTTNTGELFF	TGTGCCAGCAGCTCGACAACGAACACCGGGGAGCTGTTTTTT	.	TRBJ2-2	TRBV7-6	.
CASSALPRANTGELFF	TGTGCCAGTAGTGCCCTTCCCCGGGCGAACACCGGGGAGCTGTTTTTT	.	TRBJ2-2	TRBV19	.